This TCR beta chain was captured by sequencing in a study of neurological immune-mediated disorders. Study background: A relapsing-remitting course was seen in about 90% of the roughly 34 multiple sclerosis patients and a secondary progressive course in 3.

The cDNA was generated by 5'RACE with 10-nucleotide random UMIs. MiXCR was run by TCRdb on the 5' RACE reads, yielding one entry per CDR3 protein. The table has about 62,000 distinct CDR3 sequences, 3% to 4% seen once. This clonotype has a count of ten or more. The antigen is unknown. In germline, CDR1 is DFQATT, CDR2 SNEGSKA (reference sequence). The CDR3 contains 14 residues. General observations from the study: The repertoires of 18 of 34 multiple sclerosis patients were placed by phylogenetic grouping in a single related-CDR3 cluster, which may be a signature.

Sequencing was performed on PBMCs. The origin of this receptor is a woman aged 45-60 years with multiple sclerosis. The chain combines TRBV20-1 with TRBJ2-7; TRBD1 matches at 11 bases. CDR3 nucleotides: TGCAGAAGAGGACAGGGGGCATCCTCCTACGAGCAGTACTTC. As protein: CRRGQGASSYEQYF.